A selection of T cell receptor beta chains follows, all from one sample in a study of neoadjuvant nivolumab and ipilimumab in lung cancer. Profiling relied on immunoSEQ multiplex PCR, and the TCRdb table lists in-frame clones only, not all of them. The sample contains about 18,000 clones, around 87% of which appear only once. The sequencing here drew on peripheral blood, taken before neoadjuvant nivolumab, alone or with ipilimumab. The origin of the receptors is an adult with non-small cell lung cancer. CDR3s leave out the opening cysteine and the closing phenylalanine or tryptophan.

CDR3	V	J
ASSLTENVGEKLF	TRBV7-9	TRBJ1-4
ASSRPSAENYGYT	TRBV5-1	TRBJ1-2
AWDRGLGDTGELF	TRBV30	TRBJ2-2
ASSFTGIRKNTEAF	TRBV19	TRBJ1-1
ASSRGGPNQPQH	TRBV13	TRBJ1-5
ASRVDTGELF	TRBV10-2	TRBJ2-2
ASSFARGTEAF	TRBV11-3	TRBJ1-1
ASSPGLAGVETQY	TRBV2	TRBJ2-5
ASSFSGAEAF	TRBV27	TRBJ1-1
ASSPYSGLQETQY	TRBV6-5	TRBJ2-5
ASSQVGMTVGYGYT	TRBV14	TRBJ1-2
ASSFEGFGANTEAF	TRBV5-1	TRBJ1-1
ASERGREAF	TRBV6-5	TRBJ1-1
SVEGRVGTEAF	TRBV29-1	TRBJ1-1
AWKDLEGAGETQY	TRBV30	TRBJ2-5
ASSTHRGRGGYT	TRBV6-5	TRBJ1-2
ASSPGNNQPQH	TRBV18	TRBJ1-5
ASSLVGSGVYEQY	TRBV11-2	TRBJ2-7
ASSLGSGFSYEQY	TRBV7-9	TRBJ2-7
ASRHGGQGEQY	TRBV28	TRBJ2-7